The sequence of this T cell receptor beta chain was determined in a study of CD8 T cells in Susac syndrome. RNA amounts of about 0.5 to 1 ug underwent reverse transcription with random hexamers. TCRdb re-analysed the immunoSEQ multiplex PCR reads in MiXCR, keeping a single row per CDR3 protein. The sample includes fewer than 90,000 distinct CDR3 sequences, about 94% of them seen just once. Germline V gene sequence: CDR1 SGHRS, CDR2 YFSETQ. Trimming cost V 2 bases and J 5 bases, with 25 bases left between them. CDR3 length: 18 amino acids. This TCR was recovered from a human donor with Susac syndrome. The chain uses TRBV5-1 and TRBJ1-2, with TRBD1 as a possible D gene (6 bases). Sequenced sample: CD8+ T cells from PBMCs. The DNA for the CDR3 is TGCGCCAGCAGCTTCGAGGGGGACGCCCCATTTCCCGATTATGGCTACACCTTC. Its protein product is CASSFEGDAPFPDYGYTF.